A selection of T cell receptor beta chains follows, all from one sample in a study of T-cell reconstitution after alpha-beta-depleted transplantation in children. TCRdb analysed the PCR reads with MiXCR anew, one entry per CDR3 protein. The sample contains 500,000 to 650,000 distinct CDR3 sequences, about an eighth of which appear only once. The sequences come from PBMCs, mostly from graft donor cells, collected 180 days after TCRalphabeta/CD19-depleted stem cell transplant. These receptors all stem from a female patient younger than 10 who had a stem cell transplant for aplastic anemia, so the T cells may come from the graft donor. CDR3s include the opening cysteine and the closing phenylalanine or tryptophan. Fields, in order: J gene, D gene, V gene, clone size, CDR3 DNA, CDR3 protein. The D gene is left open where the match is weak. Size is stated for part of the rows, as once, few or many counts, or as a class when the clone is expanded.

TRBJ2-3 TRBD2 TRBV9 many TGTGCCAGCAGCGTAGGGGGACTAGCGGGAAGCACAGATACGCAGTATTTT CASSVGGLAGSTDTQYF
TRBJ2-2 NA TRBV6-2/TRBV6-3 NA TGTGCCAGCAGTTATCTGAGACCTACCGGGGAGCTGTTTTTT CASSYLRPTGELFF
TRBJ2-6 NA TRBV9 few TGTGCCAGCAGCGCCCAAATTACAGGGGAGGCAGGGGCCAACGTCCTGACTTTC CASSAQITGEAGANVLTF
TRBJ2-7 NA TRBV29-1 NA TGCAGCGTTGAAGATCGCCGTGGGCTAGGTCGTTACGAGCAGTACTTC CSVEDRRGLGRYEQYF
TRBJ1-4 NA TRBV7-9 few TGTGCCAGCAGCGAAAACGCTAGAAAACTGTTTTTT CASSENARKLFF
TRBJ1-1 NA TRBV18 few TGTGCCAGCTCACCCCGGTGGGGGAACACTGAAGCTTTCTTT CASSPRWGNTEAFF
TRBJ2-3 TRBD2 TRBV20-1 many TGCAGTGCTAGAAAACTAGCGGGAGAAGATACGCAGTATTTT CSARKLAGEDTQYF
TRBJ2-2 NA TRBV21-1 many TGTGCCGTTTGGCGGGGCTCGAACACCGGGGAGCTGTTTTTT CAVWRGSNTGELFF
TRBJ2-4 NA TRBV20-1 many TGCAGTGCTAGTTATCCGGGGGTGACCATTCAGTACTTC CSASYPGVTIQYF
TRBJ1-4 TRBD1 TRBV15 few TGTGCCACCAGCAGAGATCCCACCTACGAACGGACAGGGAGAGGTGAAAAACTGTTTTTT CATSRDPTYERTGRGEKLFF
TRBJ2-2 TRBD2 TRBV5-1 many TGCGCCAGCAGCCGTGGACTAGCCGCGAACACCGGGGAGCTGTTTTTT CASSRGLAANTGELFF
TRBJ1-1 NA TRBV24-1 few TGTGCCACCAGACACCAGGGCCCTGAAGCTTTCTTT CATRHQGPEAFF
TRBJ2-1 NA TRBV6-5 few TGTGCCAGCAGTACCATCGGGTATGAGCAGTTCTTC CASSTIGYEQFF
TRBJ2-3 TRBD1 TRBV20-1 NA TGCAGTGCTAGCCCCGGGACAGCTAGCACAGATACGCAGTATTTT CSASPGTASTDTQYF
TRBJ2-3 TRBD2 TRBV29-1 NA TGCAGCGTTGAAGATATGACTAGCGGGAGATACACAGATACGCAGTATTTT CSVEDMTSGRYTDTQYF
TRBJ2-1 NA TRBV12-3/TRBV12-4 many TGTGCCAGCAGTTTAGAACCGGGAGACTTGTCGGGTGAGCAGTTCTTC CASSLEPGDLSGEQFF
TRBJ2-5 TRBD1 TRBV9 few TGTGCCAGCAGCGCTAGAACAACAGGGGAACAAGAGACCCAGTACTTC CASSARTTGEQETQYF
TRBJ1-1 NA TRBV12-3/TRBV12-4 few TGTGCCAGCAGTTTAGTAAAGAACACTGAAGCTTTCTTT CASSLVKNTEAFF
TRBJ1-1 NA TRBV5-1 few TGCGCCAGCAGCTTATCCCCCCCGGCAGCTTTCTTT CASSLSPPAAFF
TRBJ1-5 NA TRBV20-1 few TGCAGTGCTAGAGTCCATCAGCCCCAGCATTTT CSARVHQPQHF
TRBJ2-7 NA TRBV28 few TGTGCCAGCAGTAACGGGAGACTGGGCGAGCAGTACTTC CASSNGRLGEQYF
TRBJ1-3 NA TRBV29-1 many TGCAGCGTCGGTCTGACAGCATCTGGAAACACCATATATTTT CSVGLTASGNTIYF